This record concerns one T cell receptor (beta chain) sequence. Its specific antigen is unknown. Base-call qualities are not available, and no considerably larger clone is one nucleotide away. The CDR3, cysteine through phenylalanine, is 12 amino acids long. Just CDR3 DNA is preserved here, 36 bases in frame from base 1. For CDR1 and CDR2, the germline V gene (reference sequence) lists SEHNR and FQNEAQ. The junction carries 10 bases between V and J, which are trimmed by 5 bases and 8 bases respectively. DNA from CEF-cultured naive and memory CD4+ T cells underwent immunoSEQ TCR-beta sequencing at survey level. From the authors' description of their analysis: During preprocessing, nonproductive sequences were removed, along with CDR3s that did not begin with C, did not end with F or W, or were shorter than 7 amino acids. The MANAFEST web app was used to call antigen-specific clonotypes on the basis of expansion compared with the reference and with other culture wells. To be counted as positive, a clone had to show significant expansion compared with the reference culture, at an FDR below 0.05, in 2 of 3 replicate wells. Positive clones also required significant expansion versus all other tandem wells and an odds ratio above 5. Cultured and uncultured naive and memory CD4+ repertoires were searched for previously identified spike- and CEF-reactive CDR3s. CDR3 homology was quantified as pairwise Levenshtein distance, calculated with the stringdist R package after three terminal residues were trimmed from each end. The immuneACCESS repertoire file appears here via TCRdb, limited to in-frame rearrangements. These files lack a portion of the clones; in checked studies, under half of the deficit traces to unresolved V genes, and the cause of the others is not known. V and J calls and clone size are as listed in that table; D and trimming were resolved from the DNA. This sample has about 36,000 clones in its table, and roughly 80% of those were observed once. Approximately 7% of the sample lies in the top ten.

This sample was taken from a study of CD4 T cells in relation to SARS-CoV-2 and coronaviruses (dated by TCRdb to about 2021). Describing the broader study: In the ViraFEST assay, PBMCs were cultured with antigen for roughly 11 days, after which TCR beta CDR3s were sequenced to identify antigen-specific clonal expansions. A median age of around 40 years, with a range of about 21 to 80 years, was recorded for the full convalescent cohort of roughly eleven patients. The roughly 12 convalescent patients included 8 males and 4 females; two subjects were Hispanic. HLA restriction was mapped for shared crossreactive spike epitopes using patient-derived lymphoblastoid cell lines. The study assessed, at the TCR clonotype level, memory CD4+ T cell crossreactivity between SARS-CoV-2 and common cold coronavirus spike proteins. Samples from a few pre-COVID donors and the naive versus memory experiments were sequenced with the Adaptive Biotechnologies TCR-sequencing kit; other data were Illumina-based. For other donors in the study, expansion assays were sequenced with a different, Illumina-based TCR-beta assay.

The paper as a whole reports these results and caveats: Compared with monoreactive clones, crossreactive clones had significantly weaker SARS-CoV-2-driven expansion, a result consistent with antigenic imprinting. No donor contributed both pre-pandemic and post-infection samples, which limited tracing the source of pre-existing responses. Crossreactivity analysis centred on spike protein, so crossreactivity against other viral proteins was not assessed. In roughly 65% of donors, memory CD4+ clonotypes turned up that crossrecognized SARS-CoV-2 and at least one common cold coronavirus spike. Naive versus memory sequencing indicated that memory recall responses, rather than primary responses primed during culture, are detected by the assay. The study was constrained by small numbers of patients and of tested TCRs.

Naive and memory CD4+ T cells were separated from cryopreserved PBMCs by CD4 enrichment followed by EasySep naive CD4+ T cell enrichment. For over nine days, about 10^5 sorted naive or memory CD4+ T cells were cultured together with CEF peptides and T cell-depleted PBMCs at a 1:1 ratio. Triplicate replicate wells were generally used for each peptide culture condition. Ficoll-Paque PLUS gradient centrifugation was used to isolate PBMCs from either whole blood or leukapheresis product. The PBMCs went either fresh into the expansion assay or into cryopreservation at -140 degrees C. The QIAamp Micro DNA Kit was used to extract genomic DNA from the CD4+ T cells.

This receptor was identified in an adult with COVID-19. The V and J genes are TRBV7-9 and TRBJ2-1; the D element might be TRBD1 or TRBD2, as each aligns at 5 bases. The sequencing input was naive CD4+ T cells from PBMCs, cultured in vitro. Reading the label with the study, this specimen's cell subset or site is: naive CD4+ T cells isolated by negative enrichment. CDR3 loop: CASSLVGHEQFF. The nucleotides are TGTGCCAGCAGCCTCGTGGGACATGAGCAGTTCTTC.